A single sample gave rise to the 2 T cell receptor beta chains below, sequenced in a study of shared clonotypes between healthy human individuals. Sequenced by immunoSEQ multiplex PCR; TCRdb stores in-frame clones only, minus some. Among more than 2,000,000 clones listed, about 92% were seen once. Sequenced sample: naive CD4+ T cells sorted from blood. Subset given: CD45RA+ positively selected. These receptors were obtained from a man in his late teens or twenties in good health.

The V call is TRBV7-2, the J call TRBJ1-2; tentatively, D is TRBD1 (5 bases). The CDR3 runs 13 residues. Trimming pared 3 bases from V and 7 bases from J, leaving 12 bases between. From germline, CDR1 is SGHTA and CDR2 FQGNSA. DNA for the CDR3: TGTGCCAGCAGCTTTAGTGGGGGGGGTGGCTACACCTTC. Residues: CASSFSGGGGYTF.

Notes on this clone: Additional DNA sequences in this sample encode the identical CDR3. The J gene is TRBJ2-5, the V gene TRBV18, with D unresolved. The CDR3 is 12 residues long. Per germline, CDR1 KGHSH and CDR2 LQKENI. Trimming cost V 3 bases and J 3 bases, with 5 bases left between them. CDR3 amino acids: CASSPQEETQYF. The CDR3 DNA reads TGTGCCAGCTCACCGCAGGAAGAGACCCAGTACTTC.